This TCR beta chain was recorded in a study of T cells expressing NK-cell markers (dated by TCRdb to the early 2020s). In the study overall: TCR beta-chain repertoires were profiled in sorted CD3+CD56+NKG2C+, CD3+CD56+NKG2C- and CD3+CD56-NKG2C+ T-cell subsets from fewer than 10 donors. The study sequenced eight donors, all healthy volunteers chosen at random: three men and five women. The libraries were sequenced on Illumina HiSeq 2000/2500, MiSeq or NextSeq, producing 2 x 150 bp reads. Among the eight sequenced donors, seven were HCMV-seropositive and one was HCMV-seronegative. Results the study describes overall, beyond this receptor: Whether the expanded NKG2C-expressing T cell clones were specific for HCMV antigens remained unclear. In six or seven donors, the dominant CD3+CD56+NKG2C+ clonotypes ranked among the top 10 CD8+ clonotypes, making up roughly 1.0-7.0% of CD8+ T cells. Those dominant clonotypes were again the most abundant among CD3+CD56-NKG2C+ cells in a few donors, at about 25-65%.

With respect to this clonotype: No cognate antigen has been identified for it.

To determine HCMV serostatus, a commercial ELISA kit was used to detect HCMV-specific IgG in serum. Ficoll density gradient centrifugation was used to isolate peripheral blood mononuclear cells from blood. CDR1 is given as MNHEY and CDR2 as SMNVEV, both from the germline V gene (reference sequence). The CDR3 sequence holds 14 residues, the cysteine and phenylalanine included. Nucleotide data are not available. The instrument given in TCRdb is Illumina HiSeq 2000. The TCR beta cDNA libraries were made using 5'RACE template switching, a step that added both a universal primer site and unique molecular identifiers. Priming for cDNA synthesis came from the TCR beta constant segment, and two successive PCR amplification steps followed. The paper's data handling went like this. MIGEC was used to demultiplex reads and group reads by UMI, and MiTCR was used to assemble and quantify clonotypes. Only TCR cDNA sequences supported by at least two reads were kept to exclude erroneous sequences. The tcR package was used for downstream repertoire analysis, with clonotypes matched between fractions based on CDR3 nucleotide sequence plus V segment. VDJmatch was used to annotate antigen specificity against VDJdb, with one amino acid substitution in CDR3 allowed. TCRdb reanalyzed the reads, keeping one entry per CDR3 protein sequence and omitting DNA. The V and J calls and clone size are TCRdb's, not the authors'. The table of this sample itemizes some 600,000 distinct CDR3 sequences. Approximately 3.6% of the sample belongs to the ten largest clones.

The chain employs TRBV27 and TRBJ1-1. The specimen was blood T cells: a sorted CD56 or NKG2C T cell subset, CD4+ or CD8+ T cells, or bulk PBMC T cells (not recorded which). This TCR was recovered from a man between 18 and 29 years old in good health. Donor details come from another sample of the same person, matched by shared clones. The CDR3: CASSSAGLSTEAFF.